This note documents a single T cell receptor (beta chain) sequence. The clone's antigen remains unknown. No base qualities exist here, and no much larger clone lies one base off it. This entry is derived from a study of identical twins (dated by TCRdb to 2016 to 2017). Looking at the study overall: TCR alpha and beta repertoires from monozygotic twins, unrelated adults of various ages and cord blood were deep-sequenced to test whether fetal clonotypes persist. To rule out contamination, replicate twin experiments were performed at different times with different library preparation protocols.

Only healthy Caucasian donors were included. Three pairs of female monozygotic twins, all aged about 18 to 29 years, made up the twin cohort. Peripheral blood mononuclear cells were the source from which RNA for the TCR libraries was isolated. Taken from the germline V gene (reference sequence), the CDR1 and CDR2 loops are LGHDT and YNNKEL. Reading from cysteine to phenylalanine, the CDR3 counts 14 amino acids. Just CDR3 DNA is preserved here, 42 bases in frame from base 1. V is reduced by 5 bases and J by 1 base, leaving a spacing of 11 bases between them. Libraries came from 5' RACE. The run used an Illumina HiSeq 2000. Template switching introduced a universal primer binding site; the final cDNA contained a unique molecular identifier, enabling accurate counting of TCR cDNA molecules. Specific primers in the conserved constant-segment region were used to synthesize first-strand cDNA for TCR alpha and beta chains. Each cDNA library was double barcoded, with a SMART-Mk sample barcode plus Illumina barcodes, to control for contamination. TruSeq adapter sequences and Illumina sample barcodes were added in two successive PCR steps. TCR alpha and beta cDNA libraries were sequenced on the Illumina HiSeq platform with custom primers. The study's processing was this. MiGEC was used to process raw reads and extract unique molecular identifiers, and MiXCR was used to find CDR3 positions. Recombination models were inferred per individual with the repgenHMM and IGoR tools using an EM algorithm. Shared clonotypes were analyzed with the tcR package in R, and sharing was normalized by the product of cloneset sizes. To study raw recombination without the effects of thymic and clonal selection, out-of-frame nonproductive sequences were analyzed. TCRdb handled the public reads itself, with Q25 trimming in fastp and clone calling in MiXCR, and kept productive beta chains. Rows with one shared CDR3 protein collapse into an entry with the most common genes and DNA. TCRdb's processing, not the study's, gives the V and J calls here. This sample gives hundreds of thousands of distinct CDR3 sequences in total; just over 7% of them show up just once. The ten largest clonotypes hold roughly 1.6% of the sample.

General conclusions and limits of the study: Invariant T cells such as MAIT and iNKT could partly confound zero-insertion analyses, although diverse VJ usage argued against such confounding for most clonotypes. Out-of-frame TCR alpha sequences shared between twins showed an excess of low generation-probability sequences compared with coincidental sharing between unrelated individuals. Because the same donors could not be followed over many years, the conclusions depended on cross-sectional statistical analysis. Recombination models systematically underestimated out-of-frame TCR alpha sharing in monozygotic twins but agreed with sharing between unrelated individuals. Abundant cord blood beta clonotypes carried fewer insertions; young adult naive repertoires showed a weaker similar trend, while memory repertoires showed none. The excess sharing between twins in beta out-of-frame sequences was weaker because fewer shared sequences reduced the signal-to-noise ratio.

These same records also appear under a second study, on yellow fever vaccine responses in identical twins. As described in the second report: The T cell response to vaccination in identical twins was reported by the authors to appear partly convergent and partly personalized. In the study, vaccine-responding T cell clones were precisely tracked in identical twins.

The sequencing input was PBMCs. The clonotype comes from a woman aged 18-35 years in good health. The V and J genes are TRBV3-1 and TRBJ1-1; confidence is insufficient to name the D gene. The CDR3 region has the sequence CASSRYGQNTEAFF. The DNA is TGTGCCAGCAGCAGATATGGGCAGAACACTGAAGCTTTCTTT.